What follows are 32 T cell receptor beta chains derived from one specimen sequenced in a study of T cell clones after liver transplantation. Profiling relied on immunoSEQ multiplex PCR, and the TCRdb table lists in-frame clones only, not all of them. The sample carries tens of thousands of clones, approximately 84% recorded once. Sequenced material: CD8+ T cells from blood, taken roughly 56 months after liver transplant. These TCRs come from a human patient who received a liver transplant. The graft donor may be the source of some T cells.

This chain uses TRBV7-8 with TRBJ2-2; TRBD1 or TRBD2 may be the D gene (6 bases each). CDR1 and CDR2 from the germline V gene are SGHVS and FQNEAQ. Trimming removed 1 base at V and 4 bases at J, with 16 bases between. This CDR3 comprises 17 residues. CDR3 in amino acids: CASSLVPGGDPTGELFF. The CDR3 region has the DNA TGTGCCAGCAGCTTAGTTCCCGGGGGCGATCCCACCGGGGAGCTGTTTTTT.

The count of this clone is one. The chain links TRBV28 to TRBJ1-1; the match to TRBD1 covers 7 bases. The length of the CDR3 is 16 residues. V lost 3 bases to trimming and J lost 3 bases; unmatched junction nucleotides: 10. Germline values: CDR1 MDHEN, CDR2 SYDVKM. CDR3 sequence reads: CASSFGGGQWDTEAFF. The CDR3 DNA is TGTGCCAGCAGTTTTGGCGGGGGACAGTGGGACACTGAAGCTTTCTTT.

The rearrangement uses TRBV19 and TRBJ2-3; D may be TRBD2 (6 bases). Trimming removed 5 bases from V and 5 bases from J, with 11 bases in between. This CDR3 is 13 amino acids long. The germline CDR1 and CDR2 sequences are LNHDA and SQIVND (reference sequence). CDR3 DNA: TGTGCCAGTAGTCCATCGGGACTAGATACGCAGTATTTT. Amino acids: CASSPSGLDTQYF.

Relative to its sample, this clone is medium-sized. J is TRBJ2-5 and V is TRBV5-1; D is tentatively TRBD1 or TRBD2 (5 bases each). This CDR3 is built from 13 residues. V lost 2 bases and J 5 bases, leaving 10 bases between the germline ends. Germline CDR1 reads SGHRS; CDR2 reads YFSETQ. The CDR3 protein is CASSFSGAETQYF. CDR3 coding DNA: TGCGCCAGCAGCTTTTCCGGGGCGGAGACCCAGTACTTC.

The chain links TRBV16 to TRBJ1-2; 9 bases align to TRBD1. V trimming: 0 bases; J trimming: 5 bases; junction bases outside the gene matches: 7. The length of the CDR3 is 16 residues. The V gene's germline CDR1 is KGHSY and CDR2 FQNENV. CDR3 sequence reads: CASSQSGTGSLYGYTF. The CDR3 nucleotides read TGTGCCAGCAGCCAATCGGGGACAGGGTCTTTGTATGGCTACACCTTC. Looking up the rest from reference TRBV16 and TRBJ1-2 gives the full variable domain: GEEVAQTPKHLVRGEGQKAKLYCAPIKGHSYVFWYQQVLKNEFKFLISFQNENVFDETGMPKERFSAKCLPNSPCSLEIQATKLEDSAVYFCASSQSGTGSLYGYTFGSGTRLTVV.

This chain links TRBV28 with TRBJ2-7; no firm D call. V lost 5 bases to trimming and J lost 0 bases, with 5 bases between them. The CDR3 has 12 residues. Germline CDR1 is MDHEN and CDR2 is SYDVKM. CDR3 nucleotides: TGTGCCAGCAGTGAGAGCTCCTACGAGCAGTACTTC. Its translation: CASSESSYEQYF.

The chain has TRBV7-2 and TRBJ1-1, with D unclear. Trimming pared 2 bases from V and 1 base from J, leaving 8 bases between. CDR1 SGHTA and CDR2 FQGNSA come from the germline V gene. This CDR3 has 14 residues. CDR3 DNA sequence: TGTGCCAGCAGCTTAATACCAGCGAACACTGAAGCTTTCTTT. It translates to CASSLIPANTEAFF. Full variable domain (outside the CDR3, taken from reference TRBV7-2 and TRBJ1-1): GAGVSQSPSNKVTEKGKDVELRCDPISGHTALYWYRQSLGQGLEFLIYFQGNSAPDKSGLPSDRFSAERTGGSVSTLTIQRTQQEDSAVYLCASSLIPANTEAFFGQGTRLTVV.

The chain joins TRBV7-8 to TRBJ1-1; the D gene is possibly TRBD1 (6 bases). Germline V gives CDR1 SGHVS, CDR2 FQNEAQ. The CDR3 has 15 residues. V lost 1 base, J lost 5 bases, and 14 bases lay in between. CDR3 region: CASSLGTGRGTEAFF. As DNA, the CDR3 is TGTGCCAGCAGCTTAGGGACGGGGAGGGGGACTGAAGCTTTCTTT.

The genes are TRBV7-8 and TRBJ2-1; D not certain. The length of the CDR3 is 14 residues. Germline lookup yields CDR1 SGHVS and CDR2 FQNEAQ. V dropped 5 bases and J dropped 8 bases, with 16 bases sitting between them. In DNA, the CDR3 is TGTGCCAGCAGCCCAACTGACACGGTGGATGAGCAGTTCTTC. It is translated as CASSPTDTVDEQFF. Drawing the rest from reference TRBV7-8 and TRBJ2-1, the complete variable domain is GAGVSQSPRYKVAKRGQDVALRCDPISGHVSLFWYQQALGQGPEFLTYFQNEAQLDKSGLPSDRFFAERPEGSVSTLKIQRTQQEDSAVYLCASSPTDTVDEQFFGPGTRLTVL.

The V gene is TRBV9, the J gene TRBJ2-3; TRBD2 agrees at 14 bases. The CDR3 is 18 residues long. V gave up 4 bases and J gave up 1 base; unmatched junction bases: 8. Germline values: CDR1 SGDLS, CDR2 YYNGEE. The CDR3 DNA follows: TGTGCCAGCAGCCCTTCCGGGACTAGCGGGGGACGCACAGATACGCAGTATTTT. Translated: CASSPSGTSGGRTDTQYF. Using reference TRBV9 and TRBJ2-3 for the parts outside the CDR3, the full variable domain is DSGVTQTPKHLITATGQRVTLRCSPRSGDLSVYWYQQSLDQGLQFLIQYYNGEERAKGNILERFSAQQFPDLHSELNLSSLELGDSALYFCASSPSGTSGGRTDTQYFGPGTRLTVL.

The chain employs TRBV19 and TRBJ2-7; perhaps TRBD1 as D (6 bases). Trimming pared 5 bases from V and 1 base from J, leaving 15 bases between. Germline CDR1 and CDR2: LNHDA and SQIVND (reference sequence). CDR3 size: 15 residues. CDR3 DNA sequence: TGTGCCAGTAGTCCCGGACAGCTTTTTTCCTACGAGCAGTACTTC. Translating gives CASSPGQLFSYEQYF.

The chain employs TRBV9 and TRBJ2-3, with 16 bases lining up with TRBD2. This CDR3 spans 18 amino acids. V was pared by 5 bases and J by 3 bases, with 9 bases of the junction left unmatched. Germline V gene sequence: CDR1 SGDLS, CDR2 YYNGEE. The CDR3: CASSGTSGGAVSTDTQYF. The CDR3 DNA follows: TGTGCCAGCAGTGGGACTAGCGGGGGGGCCGTAAGTACAGATACGCAGTATTTT.

The chain couples TRBV4-1 to TRBJ2-4; 7 bases align to TRBD1. Unmatched junction bases numbered 6, after V lost 4 bases and J lost 3 bases. Germline V gene data show CDR1 as MGHRA and CDR2 as YSYEKL. CDR3 length: 15 residues. The CDR3: CASSLVWDSKNIQYF. The CDR3 region has the DNA TGCGCCAGCAGCCTGGTTTGGGACAGCAAAAACATTCAGTACTTC.

DNA of the CDR3: TGTGCCTGGAACCGGGACTACTCCTACGAGCAGTACTTC. Protein product: CAWNRDYSYEQYF. This chain uses TRBV30 with TRBJ2-7, with 7 bases aligning to TRBD2. The CDR3 is 13 amino acids. Trimming at V came to 4 bases and at J to 0 bases, leaving 3 bases not matched to a gene. CDR1 and CDR2 from the germline V gene are GTSNPN and SVGIG (reference sequence). Full variable domain (remainder filled in from reference TRBV30 and TRBJ2-7): SQTIHQWPATLVQPVGSPLSLECTVEGTSNPNLYWYRQAAGRGLQLLFYSVGIGQISSEVPQNLSASRPQDRQFILSSKKLLLSDSGFYLCAWNRDYSYEQYFGPGTRLTVT.

The chain joins TRBV2 to TRBJ2-7; the D gene is possibly TRBD1 (5 bases). The V gene's germline CDR1 is SNHLY and CDR2 FYNNEI. The CDR3 runs to 15 residues. Trimming stripped 5 bases from V and 1 base from J, with 15 bases between. This CDR3 is CASSPDRDGSYEQYF. The DNA for the CDR3 is TGTGCCAGCAGTCCAGACAGAGACGGTTCCTACGAGCAGTACTTC.

The V call is TRBV28, the J call TRBJ2-2; TRBD1 matches at 10 bases. The CDR3 has 15 residues. In germline, CDR1 is MDHEN, CDR2 SYDVKM. J gave up 6 bases and V 3 bases, and 4 bases lay outside the gene matches. CDR3 bases: TGTGCCAGCAGTTTGGGGACAGGGGTGGCCGGGGAGCTGTTTTTT. Protein sequence: CASSLGTGVAGELFF.

The chain recombines TRBV28 with TRBJ2-3, with D perhaps matching TRBD2 (6 bases). V lost 4 bases, J lost 3 bases, and 11 bases lay in between. The length of the CDR3 is 14 residues. CDR1 is MDHEN, CDR2 SYDVKM, per germline. CDR3 sequence (DNA): TGTGCCAGCAGTTCGTGGGGGGAGACAGATACGCAGTATTTT. This codes for CASSSWGETDTQYF.

The chain recombines TRBV7-3 with TRBJ2-5; 7 positions agree with TRBD2. Germline V gene lookup returns CDR1 SGHTA and CDR2 FQGTGA. This CDR3 spans 15 amino acids. Trimming cost V 5 bases and J 1 base; bases outside gene matches: 7. Here the CDR3 reads CASSDILAPQETQYF. CDR3 sequence (DNA): TGTGCCAGCAGCGACATACTAGCGCCCCAAGAGACCCAGTACTTC.

CDR3 region: CASSSGQGVPNEQYF. In DNA, the CDR3 is TGTGCCAGCAGTTCGGGACAGGGGGTTCCCAACGAGCAGTACTTC. The rearrangement links TRBV27 to TRBJ2-7; 11 bases line up with TRBD1. CDR1 and CDR2 (germline): MNHEY, SMNVEV (reference sequence). The trim removed 4 bases at V and 5 bases at J, leaving 7 bases unmatched. The length of the CDR3 is 15 residues.

This clone was picked up one time. This chain connects TRBV6-5 to TRBJ2-3; 13 bases agree with TRBD2. In germline, CDR1 is MNHEY, CDR2 SVGAGI. V shed 5 bases and J 3 bases; nucleotides not matched to a gene: 2. The CDR3 has 15 residues. The CDR3 DNA reads as TGTGCCAGCAGTCCACTAGCGGGGGGGACAGATACGCAGTATTTT. Residues: CASSPLAGGTDTQYF.

This clone has more than one count but fewer than ten. The genes are TRBV10-3 and TRBJ1-1; 9 bases line up with TRBD1. The V and J ends lost 2 bases and 8 bases, in that order; junction bases with no gene match: 3. This CDR3 is built from 13 residues. Germline lookup yields CDR1 ENHRY and CDR2 SYGVKD. CDR3 loop: CAISEGTGLEAFF. The DNA of the CDR3 is TGTGCCATCAGTGAGGGGACAGGGCTCGAAGCTTTCTTT.

This chain uses TRBV11-3 with TRBJ2-2; no clear D gene. The CDR3 sequence is 11 residues long. Between the trimmed V and J ends, which lost 4 bases and 6 bases, there was a span of 3 bases. Germline-derived CDR1 and CDR2 are SGHNT and YENEEA. This chain's CDR3 is CASSYSGELFF. The CDR3 nucleotides are TGTGCCAGCAGCTATTCCGGGGAGCTGTTTTTT.

About this clone itself: The junction and the germline gene differ at one end; a read error may be behind it. The chain combines TRBV11-1 with TRBJ1-2, with 7 bases fitting TRBD1. The CDR3 length is 15 residues. The germline V gene has CDR1 SGHAT and CDR2 FQDESV (reference sequence). In nucleotides, the CDR3 is TGTGCCAGCAGCCTAGCCGGTGGGACAGACTATGGCTACACCTTC. This gives the protein CASSLAGGTDYGYTF.

V is TRBV27 and J is TRBJ2-7; TRBD2 matches 10 bases. With V trimmed by 2 bases and J by 5 bases, 6 bases remained unmatched. The CDR3 has 15 amino acids. Germline lookup yields CDR1 MNHEY and CDR2 SMNVEV (reference sequence). The CDR3: CASSLNSGGFNEQYF. For the CDR3, the DNA is TGTGCCAGCAGTTTAAATAGCGGGGGGTTCAACGAGCAGTACTTC.

Comments on this clone: Other DNA sequences within the sample encode an identical CDR3. The chain has TRBV7-9 and TRBJ2-5, with a tentative D call TRBD2 (6 bases). Germline V gives CDR1 SEHNR, CDR2 FQNEAQ (reference sequence). The V end was cut by 5 bases, the J end by 0 bases, with 10 bases between. This CDR3 is 14 amino acids long. CDR3 protein: CASSPWDYQETQYF. In DNA form, the CDR3 reads TGTGCCAGCAGCCCCTGGGACTACCAAGAGACCCAGTACTTC.

In this sample, this clone turned up a few times. The chain links TRBV6-1 to TRBJ2-7, with TRBD2 identical over 7 bases. Germline CDR1 and CDR2: MNHNS and SASEGT. V gave up 10 bases and J gave up 3 bases; unmatched junction bases: 12. This CDR3 is 14 amino acids long. CDR3 sequence reads: CATSKRGLGYEQYF. CDR3 sequence (DNA): TGTGCCACTAGTAAGCGGGGACTGGGCTACGAGCAGTACTTC.

The chain links TRBV4-1 to TRBJ2-3, with D perhaps matching TRBD2 (6 bases). The CDR3 length is 17 residues. V dropped 4 bases and J dropped 0 bases, with 17 bases sitting between them. In germline, CDR1 is MGHRA, CDR2 YSYEKL. Here the CDR3 reads CASSLTGTPFSTDTQYF. In DNA form, the CDR3 reads TGCGCCAGCAGCCTTACCGGGACTCCCTTCAGCACAGATACGCAGTATTTT.

A remark on this clone: One end of the junction varies from germline; a read error may be responsible. The V and J genes are TRBV27 and TRBJ1-1, with no clear D. This CDR3 spans 13 amino acids. Per germline, CDR1 MNHEY and CDR2 SMNVEV (reference sequence). The CDR3 coding sequence is TGTGCCACCAGTGGTCAGACCGGGGCTGAAGCTTTCTTT. It codes for CATSGQTGAEAFF.

For the CDR3, the DNA is TGTGCCATCTCCACAGGTAGCACAGATACGCAGTATTTT. This gives the protein CAISTGSTDTQYF. The chain has TRBV6-5 and TRBJ2-3; tentatively, D is TRBD1 (5 bases). In germline, CDR1 is MNHEY, CDR2 SVGAGI. CDR3 size: 13 residues. Trimming stripped 10 bases from V and 0 bases from J, with 11 bases between.

The genes are TRBV27 and TRBJ2-1; 11 bases line up with TRBD2. This CDR3 has 15 residues. V gave up 5 bases and J gave up 4 bases; unmatched junction bases: 4. CDR1 is MNHEY and CDR2 is SMNVEV in the germline V gene (reference sequence). DNA of the CDR3: TGTGCCAGCAGTCCCGGGACTAGCGGATACAATGAGCAGTTCTTC. It translates to CASSPGTSGYNEQFF.

This chain uses TRBV28 with TRBJ1-6; D is undetermined. Germline CDR1 MDHEN, CDR2 SYDVKM. CDR3 length: 13 residues. Trimming removed 10 bases from V and 7 bases from J, with 14 bases in between. The CDR3 DNA is TGTGCCAACCTGAGAGTAGACAATTCACCCCTCCACTTT. This sequence encodes CANLRVDNSPLHF.

This clone was observed a few times. The rearrangement joins TRBV27 to TRBJ2-2; 7 positions agree with TRBD1. Unmatched junction bases numbered 1, after V lost 2 bases and J lost 7 bases. The CDR3 is 13 residues long. Germline V gives CDR1 MNHEY, CDR2 SMNVEV (reference sequence). The CDR3 spells CASSLNRGGELFF. CDR3 DNA: TGTGCCAGCAGTTTAAACAGGGGCGGGGAGCTGTTTTTT.